Following are 8 T cell receptor beta chains from one sample sequenced in a study of vaccination effects on CD4 cells after COVID-19. Data came from immunoSEQ multiplex PCR; TCRdb stores just in-frame clones and leaves some out. The sample has about 63,000 clones; about 79% are singletons. Viral peptide pools were used in the ViraFEST assay to expand antigen-specific CD4+ T cells, and sequencing came afterward. The culture ran for 10 to 11 days, and then CD4+ T cells were isolated. Negative nucleocapsid antibody tests before and after vaccination confirmed no previous SARS-CoV-2 infection. No antigens are known for them. Sequencing was performed on CD4+ T cells from PBMCs cultured with HCoV-OC43 spike peptides, taken before COVID-19 vaccination. This sample's subset: HCoV-OC43 spike overlapping peptide pool stimulation. These receptors came from a human donor who received a COVID-19 vaccine.

The chain recombines TRBV7-3 with TRBJ1-6; D gene ambiguous. CDR3 length: 13 residues. Germline V gene sequence: CDR1 SGHTA, CDR2 FQGTGA. V lost 1 base, J lost 10 bases, and 8 bases lay in between. CDR3 region: CASSLSGESPLHF. The CDR3 DNA sequence: TGTGCCAGCAGCTTAAGTGGCGAATCACCCCTCCACTTT.

The table lists this clone with a count of one. This chain links TRBV7-9 with TRBJ2-1, with 8 bases matching TRBD2. The CDR3 runs to 15 residues. After removal of 2 bases from V and 7 bases from J, the junction contained 7 bases not matched to a gene. The germline CDR1 and CDR2 sequences are SEHNR and FQNEAQ (reference sequence). The CDR3 loop reads CASSLLSGGGNEQFF. CDR3 coding DNA: TGTGCCAGCAGCTTATTAAGCGGGGGCGGGAATGAGCAGTTCTTC. The whole variable domain, filled in from reference TRBV7-9 and TRBJ2-1, reads DTGVSQNPRHKITKRGQNVTFRCDPISEHNRLYWYRQTLGQGPEFLTYFQNEAQLEKSRLLSDRFSAERPKGSFSTLEIQRTEQGDSAMYLCASSLLSGGGNEQFFGPGTRLTVL.

The genes are TRBV12-2 and TRBJ1-5; the DNA was not compared with TRBD1, the D call given in the table. TRBV12-2 has pseudogene status. This CDR3 spans 16 amino acids. The chain's CDR3 is CASRFPRDRDSQPQHF. The CDR3, as DNA: TGTGCAAGTCGCTTCCCACGGGACAGGGACTCACAGCCCCAGCATTTT.

This clone was seen only a few times. This chain connects TRBV5-8 to TRBJ2-2; the D is unclear. Germline CDR1 and CDR2: SGHTS and YDEGEE. CDR3 length equals 16 residues. The ends were cut back, 4 bases at V and 2 bases at J, with 15 bases in the middle. The CDR3 here is CASSRYATFNTGELFF. In nucleotides, the CDR3 is TGTGCCAGCAGCCGCTATGCGACTTTTAACACCGGGGAGCTGTTTTTT.

The chain couples TRBV4-3 to TRBJ1-1; D is possibly TRBD1 (5 bases). Trimming cost V 1 base and J 7 bases, with 7 bases left between them. The CDR3 is 12 residues long. CDR1 and CDR2 (germline): LGHNA, YSLEER. The CDR3 DNA follows: TGCGCCAGCAGCCAAGCTAGGGGTGAAGCTTTCTTT. This sequence encodes CASSQARGEAFF.

The V call is TRBV28, the J call TRBJ1-2; D may be TRBD1 (5 bases). Germline CDR1 and CDR2: MDHEN and SYDVKM. The CDR3 spans 12 residues. The germline V and J ends were trimmed by 2 bases and 5 bases, with 6 bases remaining between them. Here the CDR3 DNA reads TGTGCCAGCAGTTTAGGGGGGTATGGCTACACCTTC. This translates into CASSLGGYGYTF.

The chain has TRBV27 and TRBJ2-4; D is tentatively TRBD1 or TRBD2 (5 bases each). V dropped 2 bases and J dropped 7 bases, with 12 bases sitting between them. Germline V gene data show CDR1 as MNHEY and CDR2 as SMNVEV (reference sequence). CDR3 length: 14 amino acids. The CDR3 reads CASSLGGSLNIQYF. The CDR3 DNA reads as TGTGCCAGCAGTTTAGGGGGTAGTTTGAACATTCAGTACTTC.

The gene calls are TRBV6-6 and TRBJ2-1; 9 bases line up with TRBD1. The germline CDR1 and CDR2 sequences are MNHNY and SVGAGI (reference sequence). Trimming at V came to 8 bases and at J to 5 bases, leaving 4 bases not matched to a gene. The CDR3 is 13 residues long. CDR3 amino acids: CASRDRENNEQFF. CDR3 nucleotides: TGTGCCAGCCGGGACAGGGAAAACAATGAGCAGTTCTTC.